Listed here is a single T cell receptor beta chain. The sample belongs to a study of blood T cells in healthy people across ages. V was cut by 0 bases and J by 7 bases, with 15 bases left in between. In germline, CDR1 is LGHNA, CDR2 YSLEER. The CDR3 extends over 15 amino acids. Using a J-beta primer mix together with a sample-barcoded 5' primer, a second PCR was run for about 6 to 12 cycles. MiXCR, run by TCRdb on the 5' RACE reads, gives a single entry per CDR3 protein. Of 850,000 to 1,100,000 distinct CDR3 sequences listed, around two fifths are singletons. V usage is TRBV4-3 and J usage is TRBJ1-1; D is ambiguous. The specimen was blood. The sequence was collected from a man between 18 and 29 years old in good health. CDR3 bases: TGCGCCAGCAGCCAAGATGAGAGAGCAAGCGGTGAAGCTTTCTTT. It encodes CASSQDERASGEAFF.